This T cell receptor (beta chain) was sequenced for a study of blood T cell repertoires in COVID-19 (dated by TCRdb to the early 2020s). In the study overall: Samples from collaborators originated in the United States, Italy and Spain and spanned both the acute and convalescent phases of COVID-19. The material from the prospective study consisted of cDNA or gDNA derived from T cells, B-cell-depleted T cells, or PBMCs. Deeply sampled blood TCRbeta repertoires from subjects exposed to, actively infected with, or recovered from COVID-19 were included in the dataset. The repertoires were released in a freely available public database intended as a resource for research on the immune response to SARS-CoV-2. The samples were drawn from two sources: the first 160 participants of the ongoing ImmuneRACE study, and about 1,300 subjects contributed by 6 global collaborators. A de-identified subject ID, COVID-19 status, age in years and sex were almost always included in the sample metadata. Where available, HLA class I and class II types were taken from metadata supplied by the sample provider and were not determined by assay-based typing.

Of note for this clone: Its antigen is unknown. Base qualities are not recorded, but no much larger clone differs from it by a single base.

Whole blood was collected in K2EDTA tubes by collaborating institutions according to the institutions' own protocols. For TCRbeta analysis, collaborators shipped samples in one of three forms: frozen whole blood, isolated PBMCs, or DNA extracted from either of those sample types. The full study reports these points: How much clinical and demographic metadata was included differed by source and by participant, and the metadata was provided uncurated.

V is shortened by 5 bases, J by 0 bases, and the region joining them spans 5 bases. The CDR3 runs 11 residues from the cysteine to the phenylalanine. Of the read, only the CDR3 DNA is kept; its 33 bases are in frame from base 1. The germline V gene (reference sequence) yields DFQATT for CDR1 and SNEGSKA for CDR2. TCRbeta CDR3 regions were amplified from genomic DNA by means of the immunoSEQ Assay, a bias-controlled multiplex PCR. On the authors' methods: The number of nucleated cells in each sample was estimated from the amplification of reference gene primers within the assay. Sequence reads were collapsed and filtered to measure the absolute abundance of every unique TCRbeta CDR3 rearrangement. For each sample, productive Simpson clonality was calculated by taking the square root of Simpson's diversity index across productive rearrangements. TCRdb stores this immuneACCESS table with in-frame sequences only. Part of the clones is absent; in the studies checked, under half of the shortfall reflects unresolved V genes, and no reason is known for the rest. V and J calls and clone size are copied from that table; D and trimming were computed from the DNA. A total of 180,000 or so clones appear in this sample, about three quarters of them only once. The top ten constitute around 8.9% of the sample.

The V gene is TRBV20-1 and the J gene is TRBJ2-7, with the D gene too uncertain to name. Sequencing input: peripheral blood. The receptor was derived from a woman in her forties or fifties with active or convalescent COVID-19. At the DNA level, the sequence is TGCAGTGCTCCCCTCTCCTACGAGCAGTACTTC. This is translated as CSAPLSYEQYF.